A selection of T cell receptor beta chains follows, all from one sample in a study of molecular identifiers for immune sequencing clone quantification. Each CDR3 protein is one row after TCRdb ran MiXCR on the PCR reads. This table holds about 320,000 distinct CDR3 sequences, about 20% found once. Sequencing was performed on naive CD8+ T cells from blood, with Jurkat cell RNA spiked in. The receptors derive from a human donor in good health. Some libraries in this study had Jurkat cell RNA spiked in. CDR3s include the opening cysteine and the closing phenylalanine or tryptophan. Each record gives: V gene, clone size, D gene, J gene, CDR3 protein, CDR3 DNA. D genes are given only for firm matches. Rows give clone size only sometimes, using once, few, many, or a class for an expanded clone.

V gene: TRBV4-3; clone size: -; D gene: TRBD2; J gene: TRBJ2-7; CDR3 protein: CASSQDLAGSGYEQYF; CDR3 DNA: TGCGCCAGCAGCCAAGATCTAGCGGGTTCCGGCTACGAGCAGTACTTC
V gene: TRBV20-1; clone size: -; D gene: -; J gene: TRBJ2-7; CDR3 protein: CSARSRDSSYEQYF; CDR3 DNA: TGCAGTGCTAGGAGCCGGGACTCTTCCTACGAGCAGTACTTC
V gene: TRBV25-1; clone size: many; D gene: -; J gene: TRBJ1-1; CDR3 protein: CASSDRVGAATEAFF; CDR3 DNA: TGTGCCAGCAGTGACAGGGTTGGGGCGGCCACTGAAGCTTTCTTT
V gene: TRBV12-3/TRBV12-4; clone size: many; D gene: TRBD1; J gene: TRBJ1-1; CDR3 protein: CASSPDREGGKAFF; CDR3 DNA: TGTGCCAGCAGCCCTGACAGGGAAGGAGGGAAAGCTTTCTTT
V gene: TRBV6-6; clone size: few; D gene: -; J gene: TRBJ2-5; CDR3 protein: CASSYSSGGRFPETQYF; CDR3 DNA: TGTGCCAGCAGTTACTCGTCCGGGGGCCGGTTCCCAGAGACCCAGTACTTC
V gene: TRBV27; clone size: -; D gene: TRBD1; J gene: TRBJ1-5; CDR3 protein: CASSVYTTGGLLQPQHF; CDR3 DNA: TGTGCCAGCAGTGTGTATACGACAGGGGGCCTACTGCAGCCCCAGCATTTT
V gene: TRBV29-1; clone size: -; D gene: -; J gene: TRBJ1-1; CDR3 protein: CGVEESPWAEAFF; CDR3 DNA: TGCGGCGTTGAAGAGTCCCCCTGGGCTGAAGCTTTCTTT
V gene: TRBV4-3; clone size: -; D gene: -; J gene: TRBJ2-4; CDR3 protein: CASSQRDSPFRDIQYF; CDR3 DNA: TGCGCCAGCAGCCAACGAGACAGCCCCTTTAGGGACATTCAGTACTTC
V gene: TRBV5-6; clone size: many; D gene: -; J gene: TRBJ2-6; CDR3 protein: CASSGVERAGWTGANVLTF; CDR3 DNA: TGTGCCAGCAGCGGTGTGGAAAGGGCAGGGTGGACTGGGGCCAACGTCCTGACTTTC
V gene: TRBV27; clone size: -; D gene: TRBD1; J gene: TRBJ2-7; CDR3 protein: CASSHATGSSFPGAYEQYF; CDR3 DNA: TGTGCCAGCAGTCATGCGACAGGGTCTAGCTTTCCCGGTGCCTACGAGCAGTACTTC
V gene: TRBV19; clone size: many; D gene: -; J gene: TRBJ1-5; CDR3 protein: CASSSQVQLSNQPQHF; CDR3 DNA: TGTGCCAGTAGTAGTCAAGTTCAGCTTAGCAATCAGCCCCAGCATTTT
V gene: TRBV28; clone size: many; D gene: -; J gene: TRBJ2-7; CDR3 protein: CASSQKHQGSYEQYF; CDR3 DNA: TGTGCCAGCAGTCAAAAGCACCAGGGTTCCTACGAGCAGTACTTC
V gene: TRBV9; clone size: many; D gene: -; J gene: TRBJ1-1; CDR3 protein: CASSRTASGDTEAFF; CDR3 DNA: TGTGCCAGCAGCAGAACAGCGTCTGGAGACACTGAAGCTTTCTTT
V gene: TRBV10-3; clone size: few; D gene: -; J gene: TRBJ2-3; CDR3 protein: CAISELGRSEDTQYF; CDR3 DNA: TGTGCCATCAGTGAGTTGGGACGATCCGAGGATACGCAGTATTTT
V gene: TRBV9; clone size: -; D gene: -; J gene: TRBJ2-7; CDR3 protein: CAISSGLDLYEQYF; CDR3 DNA: TGTGCCATCAGCAGCGGACTGGACCTCTACGAGCAGTACTTC
V gene: TRBV28; clone size: many; D gene: -; J gene: TRBJ2-3; CDR3 protein: CASSLTAAVSTDTQYF; CDR3 DNA: TGTGCCAGCAGTTTAACCGCGGCGGTTAGCACAGATACGCAGTATTTT
V gene: TRBV7-2; clone size: many; D gene: TRBD1; J gene: TRBJ2-7; CDR3 protein: CASSQIGQAGEQYF; CDR3 DNA: TGTGCCAGCAGCCAAATCGGACAGGCCGGGGAGCAGTACTTC
V gene: TRBV5-1; clone size: many; D gene: TRBD1; J gene: TRBJ2-5; CDR3 protein: CASSAIGTGLGETQYF; CDR3 DNA: TGCGCCAGCAGCGCCATCGGGACAGGTCTGGGGGAGACCCAGTACTTC
V gene: TRBV7-9; clone size: -; D gene: TRBD1; J gene: TRBJ1-1; CDR3 protein: CASSPPGTGLNTEAFF; CDR3 DNA: TGTGCCAGCAGCCCGCCAGGGACAGGGCTAAACACTGAAGCTTTCTTT
V gene: TRBV5-4; clone size: many; D gene: -; J gene: TRBJ1-1; CDR3 protein: CASKGEPNTEAFF; CDR3 DNA: TGTGCCAGCAAAGGGGAACCTAACACTGAAGCTTTCTTT
V gene: TRBV4-1; clone size: many; D gene: -; J gene: TRBJ2-1; CDR3 protein: CASSQGIYNEQFF; CDR3 DNA: TGCGCCAGCAGCCAAGGGATATACAATGAGCAGTTCTTC
V gene: TRBV11-2; clone size: -; D gene: -; J gene: TRBJ2-7; CDR3 protein: CASSLETGYEQYF; CDR3 DNA: TGTGCCAGCAGCTTAGAGACGGGATACGAGCAGTACTTC
V gene: TRBV9; clone size: many; D gene: TRBD1; J gene: TRBJ2-5; CDR3 protein: CASSARGLEQETQYF; CDR3 DNA: TGTGCCAGCAGCGCAAGGGGGCTGGAGCAAGAGACCCAGTACTTC